This T cell receptor (beta chain) derives from a study of cytomegalovirus exposure and HLA in healthy donors. Generated by immunoSEQ multiplex PCR, the TCRdb table keeps only in-frame clones and is missing some. The profile shows about 130,000 clones, around nine tenths of them singletons. This clone turned up a few times. The antigen remains undetermined. Per the germline V gene, CDR1 is MNHEY and CDR2 is SMNVEV (reference sequence). Trimming removed 6 bases from V and 3 bases from J, with 9 bases in between. The CDR3 has 13 residues. Study-wide findings and caveats: The study listed some 160 cytomegalovirus-associated TCR beta chains. In vitro work confirmed that three CMV-associated chains recognize CMV antigens. A subsequent analysis found that TCR clusters from the first cohort also tended to co-occur in the 90 to 150 validation repertoires, with under 95% of cluster scores above 0. Rare TCR sequences predominated, though certain public TCRs were found in many donors.

Source material: PBMCs. This TCR was recovered from a woman aged 18-29 years in good health and CMV-seronegative. The chain is built from TRBV27 and TRBJ1-5; D ambiguous. The CDR3 nucleotides read TGTGCCAGCAGCATGGCAATCAATCAGCCCCAGCATTTT. It is translated as CASSMAINQPQHF.